This T cell receptor (beta chain) was sequenced for a study of cytomegalovirus exposure and HLA in healthy donors. Study-level results: Among the most significant clusters, several appeared linked to common viral pathogens in a later analysis. Reportedly, HLA-A and HLA-B alleles of most subjects were accurately predicted from TCR beta.

Primers included in the PCR were 60 Vbeta and 13 Jbeta primers. Some clones are missing from TCRdb's copy, which holds only in-frame ones; the method was immunoSEQ multiplex PCR. The repertoire includes tens of thousands of clones, roughly 83% of them detected once, and around 4.7% sits in the top ten. This clone was detected only a few times. What it binds is unknown. V dropped 5 bases and J dropped 5; count of bases not matched to a gene: 16. CDR1 is SNHLY and CDR2 is FYNNEI in the germline V gene. The length of the CDR3 is 17 residues. The origin of this receptor is a man younger than 45 in good health and CMV-seronegative. Specimen: PBMCs. The chain couples TRBV2 to TRBJ1-1; 8 nucleotides match TRBD1. The CDR3 loop reads CASSSGQGAFVGTEAFF. In nucleotides, the CDR3 is TGTGCCAGCAGTAGCGGGCAGGGGGCCTTTGTTGGGACTGAAGCTTTCTTT.